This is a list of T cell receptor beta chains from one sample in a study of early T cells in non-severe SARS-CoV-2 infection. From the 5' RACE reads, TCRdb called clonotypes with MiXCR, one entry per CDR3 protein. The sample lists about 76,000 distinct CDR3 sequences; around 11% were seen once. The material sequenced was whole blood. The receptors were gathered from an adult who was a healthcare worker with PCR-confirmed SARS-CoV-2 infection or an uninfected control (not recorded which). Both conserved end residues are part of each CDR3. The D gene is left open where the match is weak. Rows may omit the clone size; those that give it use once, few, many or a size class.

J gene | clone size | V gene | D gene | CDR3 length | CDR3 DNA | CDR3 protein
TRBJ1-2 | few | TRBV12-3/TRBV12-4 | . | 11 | TGTGCCAGCAGTCCCGGTGGAGGCTACACCTTC | CASSPGGGYTF
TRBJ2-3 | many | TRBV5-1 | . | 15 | TGCGCCAGCGGAGACCGGGACCCCTACACAGATACGCAGTATTTT | CASGDRDPYTDTQYF
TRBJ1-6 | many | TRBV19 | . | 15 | TGTGCCAGTAGTACCCGGGAGACCTATAATTCACCCCTCCACTTT | CASSTRETYNSPLHF
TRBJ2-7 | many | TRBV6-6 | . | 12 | TGTGCCAGCAGTCTCAGGGAATACGAGCAGTACTTC | CASSLREYEQYF
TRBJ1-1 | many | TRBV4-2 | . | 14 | TGTGCCAGCAGCCGACGGGGCCAGAACACTGAAGCTTTCTTT | CASSRRGQNTEAFF
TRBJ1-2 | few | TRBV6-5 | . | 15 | TGTGCCAGCAGTTACCTGGACAGCTACTACTATGGCTACACCTTC | CASSYLDSYYYGYTF
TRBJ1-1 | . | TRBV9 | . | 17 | TGTGCCAGCAGCTCCGGCAGGGTCCGGGGGGAGAACACTGAAGCTTTCTTT | CASSSGRVRGENTEAFF
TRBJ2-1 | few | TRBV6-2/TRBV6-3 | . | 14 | TGTGCCAGCAAGGGGGTGAGAACCTACAATGAGCAGTTCTTC | CASKGVRTYNEQFF
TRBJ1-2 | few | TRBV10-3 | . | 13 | TGTGCCATCAGTGAGTTGACGGTCTATGGCTACACCTTC | CAISELTVYGYTF
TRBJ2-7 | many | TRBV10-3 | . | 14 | TGTGCCATCAGTGAGTCGGGGAACTCCTACGAGCAGTACTTC | CAISESGNSYEQYF
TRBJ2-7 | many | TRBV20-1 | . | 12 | TGCAGTGCTAGTAGGCGGAACTACGAGCAGTACTTC | CSASRRNYEQYF
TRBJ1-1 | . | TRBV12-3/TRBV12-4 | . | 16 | TGTGCCAGCAGTTTATATGGGGGGGTGAAGGGGACTGAAGCTTTCTTT | CASSLYGGVKGTEAFF
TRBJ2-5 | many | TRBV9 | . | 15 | TGTGCCAGCAGCGAGGGGGACACGGAGTGGGAGACCCAGTACTTC | CASSEGDTEWETQYF
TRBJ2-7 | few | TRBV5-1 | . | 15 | TGCGCCAGCAGCTTGGCCGGCACATCTCCCTACGAGCAGTACTTC | CASSLAGTSPYEQYF
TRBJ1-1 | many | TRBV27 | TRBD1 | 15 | TGTGCCAGCAGTTTGAGGCCCCCGGGCCCCAGGGGGGCTTTCTTT | CASSLRPPGPRGAFF
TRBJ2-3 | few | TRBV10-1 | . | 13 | TGCGCCAGCGGGGGGACAATTTCAGATACGCAGTATTTT | CASGGTISDTQYF
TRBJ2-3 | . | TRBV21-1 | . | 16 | TGTGCCAGCAGCAAACGGGCTGGACAGCACACAGATACGCAGTATTTT | CASSKRAGQHTDTQYF
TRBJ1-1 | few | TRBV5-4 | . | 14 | TGTGCCAGCAGCCAGGAATGGTGGGGGGAGAGGGCTTTCTTT | CASSQEWWGERAFF
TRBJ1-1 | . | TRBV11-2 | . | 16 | TGTGCCAGCAGCTTAATTGCCGGCTGGGGGAACACTGAAGCTTTCTTT | CASSLIAGWGNTEAFF
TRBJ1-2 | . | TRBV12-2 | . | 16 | TGTGCAAGTCGCTTTCCTCCGGGACAGGGGACCTATGGCTACACCTTC | CASRFPPGQGTYGYTF
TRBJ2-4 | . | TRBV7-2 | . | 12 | TGTGCCAGCAGCCAACCTCGAAACATTCAGTACTTC | CASSQPRNIQYF
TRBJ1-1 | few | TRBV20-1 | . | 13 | TGCAGTGCCACCCATGAAGGCCCGGATGAAGCTTTCTTT | CSATHEGPDEAFF
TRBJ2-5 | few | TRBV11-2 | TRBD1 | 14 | TGTGCCAGCAGCTCCCAGGGGACAGGGGAGACCCAGTACTTC | CASSSQGTGETQYF
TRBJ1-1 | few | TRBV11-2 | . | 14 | TGTGCCAGCAGCTTAGGCTCACAGAACACTGAAGCTTTCTTT | CASSLGSQNTEAFF
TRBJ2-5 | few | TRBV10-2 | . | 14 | TGCGCCAGCAGTGGTGGTAGCGGAGGCGAGACCCAGTACTTC | CASSGGSGGETQYF
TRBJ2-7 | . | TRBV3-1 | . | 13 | TGTGCCAGCAGCCAAAGACGGACTTACGAGCAGTACTTC | CASSQRRTYEQYF
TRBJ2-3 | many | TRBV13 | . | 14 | TGTGCCAGCAGCTTAGAAGGGGGCACAGATACGCAGTATTTT | CASSLEGGTDTQYF
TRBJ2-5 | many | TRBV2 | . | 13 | TGTGCCAGCAGTGTGACAGGGAGGGAGACCCAGTACTTC | CASSVTGRETQYF
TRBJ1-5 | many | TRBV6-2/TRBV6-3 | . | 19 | TGTGCCAGCAGTTACGTAGGCGGGGAGGGCTCGGTAGGGAATCAGCCCCAGCATTTT | CASSYVGGEGSVGNQPQHF
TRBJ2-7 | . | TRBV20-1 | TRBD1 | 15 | TGCAGTGCTAGCCCTGGGACAGGGAGTTCCTACGAGCAGTACTTC | CSASPGTGSSYEQYF
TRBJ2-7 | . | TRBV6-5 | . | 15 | TGTGCCAGCAGTTACTCGCCCCTTTGGGGCTACGAGCAGTACTTC | CASSYSPLWGYEQYF
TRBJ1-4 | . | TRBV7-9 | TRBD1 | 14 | TGTGCCAGCAGCCCAGGACAGGCGGGGGAAAAACTGTTTTTT | CASSPGQAGEKLFF
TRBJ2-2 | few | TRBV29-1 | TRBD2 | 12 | TGCAGCGCCACGGGGGGTACCGGGGAGCTGTTTTTT | CSATGGTGELFF
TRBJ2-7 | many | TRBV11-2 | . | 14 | TGTGCCAGCAGCACACTCCAGGGGGGGAACGAGCAGTACTTC | CASSTLQGGNEQYF
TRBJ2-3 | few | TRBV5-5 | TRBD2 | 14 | TGTGCCAGCAGCGTGAGCGGGGGTACAGATACGCAGTATTTT | CASSVSGGTDTQYF
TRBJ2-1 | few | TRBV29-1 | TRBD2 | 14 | TGCAGCGTTGCTAGCGGGGGGGCCCCCAATGAGCAGTTCTTC | CSVASGGAPNEQFF
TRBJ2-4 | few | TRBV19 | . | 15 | TGTGCCAGTAGTAGTTACAGGCTAGCCAAAAACATTCAGTACTTC | CASSSYRLAKNIQYF
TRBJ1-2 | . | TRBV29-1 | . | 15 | TGCAGCGTTGATCGAGAGGGGGTAGCTAACTATGGCTACACCTTC | CSVDREGVANYGYTF
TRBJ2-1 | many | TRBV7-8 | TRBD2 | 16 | TGTGCCAGCAGCCTTCGTAGCGGGGTAGGGTCTGATGAGCAGTTCTTC | CASSLRSGVGSDEQFF
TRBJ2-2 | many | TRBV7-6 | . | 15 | TGTGCCAGCAGCTTAGGCACTGTGGGCACCGGGGAGCTGTTTTTT | CASSLGTVGTGELFF